This is a list of T cell receptor beta chains from one sample in a study of neurological immune-mediated disorders. TCRdb called the 5' RACE reads again in MiXCR, with one record for every CDR3 protein. The repertoire holds 45,000 or so distinct CDR3 sequences, with less than 4% as singletons. Input material: PBMCs. The receptors here all came from a woman aged 50 to 65 with multiple sclerosis. Both conserved end residues are part of each CDR3. The order of the fields is J gene, D gene, clone size, V gene, CDR3 protein, CDR3 DNA. A D gene is named only where the DNA matches it firmly. The size entry is marked missing in some rows and otherwise reads once, few, many or a size class.

j_gene: TRBJ1-1
d_gene: -
abundance: many
v_gene: TRBV5-1
CDR3aa: CASSLVMGSEAFF
CDR3nt: TGCGCCAGCAGCTTGGTGATGGGGAGTGAAGCTTTCTTT

j_gene: TRBJ2-7
d_gene: TRBD1
abundance: many
v_gene: TRBV6-5
CDR3aa: CASSYIRGTGGSYEQYF
CDR3nt: TGTGCCAGCAGCTATATACGAGGGACAGGGGGATCCTACGAGCAGTACTTC

j_gene: TRBJ2-2
d_gene: -
abundance: many
v_gene: TRBV20-1
CDR3aa: CSARRGGTTTGELFF
CDR3nt: TGCAGTGCTAGACGTGGTGGGACAACAACCGGGGAGCTGTTTTTT

j_gene: TRBJ1-1
d_gene: -
abundance: many
v_gene: TRBV27
CDR3aa: CASSFFGGGADTEAFF
CDR3nt: TGTGCCAGCAGTTTCTTCGGGGGGGGGGCAGACACTGAAGCTTTCTTT

j_gene: TRBJ1-6
d_gene: -
abundance: -
v_gene: TRBV20-1
CDR3aa: CSAPERRGNNSPIHF
CDR3nt: TGCAGTGCTCCCGAACGACGGGGGAATAATTCACCCATCCACTTT

j_gene: TRBJ2-1
d_gene: TRBD2
abundance: many
v_gene: TRBV27
CDR3aa: CASSRVAGLSYNEQFF
CDR3nt: TGTGCCAGCAGTCGAGTAGCGGGGCTCTCCTACAATGAGCAGTTCTTC

j_gene: TRBJ2-5
d_gene: TRBD2
abundance: many
v_gene: TRBV20-1
CDR3aa: CSARLGLPNPQETQYF
CDR3nt: TGCAGTGCTAGACTGGGACTACCGAACCCCCAAGAGACCCAGTACTTC

j_gene: TRBJ1-4
d_gene: TRBD1
abundance: many
v_gene: TRBV20-1
CDR3aa: CSASLGGSEKLFF
CDR3nt: TGCAGTGCTAGCTTAGGGGGCTCTGAAAAACTGTTTTTT

j_gene: TRBJ2-1
d_gene: TRBD2
abundance: many
v_gene: TRBV3-1
CDR3aa: CASSARGGAKYNEQFF
CDR3nt: TGTGCCAGCAGCGCCCGCGGGGGGGCTAAGTACAATGAGCAGTTCTTC

j_gene: TRBJ1-1
d_gene: -
abundance: many
v_gene: TRBV12-3/TRBV12-4
CDR3aa: CASSMTGTNTEAFF
CDR3nt: TGTGCCAGCAGTATGACAGGTACGAACACTGAAGCTTTCTTT

j_gene: TRBJ1-1
d_gene: -
abundance: many
v_gene: TRBV20-1
CDR3aa: CSARDDRNTEAFF
CDR3nt: TGCAGTGCTAGAGACGACAGGAACACTGAAGCTTTCTTT

j_gene: TRBJ2-7
d_gene: TRBD2
abundance: many
v_gene: TRBV20-1
CDR3aa: CSARASGSTDEQYF
CDR3nt: TGCAGTGCTAGAGCAAGCGGGAGTACCGACGAGCAGTACTTC

j_gene: TRBJ1-1
d_gene: TRBD1
abundance: many
v_gene: TRBV20-1
CDR3aa: CSARQGELAFF
CDR3nt: TGCAGTGCTAGACAGGGGGAGTTAGCTTTCTTT

j_gene: TRBJ2-1
d_gene: TRBD2
abundance: many
v_gene: TRBV20-1
CDR3aa: CSASASGRIGEQFF
CDR3nt: TGCAGTGCTAGTGCTAGCGGGAGGATCGGTGAGCAGTTCTTC

j_gene: TRBJ2-2
d_gene: -
abundance: many
v_gene: TRBV9
CDR3aa: CASNVGGLTGELFF
CDR3nt: TGTGCCAGCAACGTGGGCGGTTTGACCGGGGAGCTGTTTTTT

j_gene: TRBJ2-7
d_gene: -
abundance: many
v_gene: TRBV6-4
CDR3aa: CASSDGGVWGYEQYF
CDR3nt: TGTGCCAGCAGTGACGGGGGCGTCTGGGGCTACGAGCAGTACTTC

j_gene: TRBJ2-7
d_gene: -
abundance: many
v_gene: TRBV7-8
CDR3aa: CASSFSHSTYEQYF
CDR3nt: TGTGCCAGCAGCTTTTCACACTCAACCTACGAGCAGTACTTC

j_gene: TRBJ2-1
d_gene: -
abundance: many
v_gene: TRBV20-1
CDR3aa: CSAMSGPYNEQFF
CDR3nt: TGCAGTGCCATGAGCGGGCCCTACAATGAGCAGTTCTTC

j_gene: TRBJ2-3
d_gene: TRBD1
abundance: many
v_gene: TRBV5-1
CDR3aa: CASSLGTVRSTDTQYF
CDR3nt: TGCGCCAGCAGCCTCGGGACAGTTCGGAGCACAGATACGCAGTATTTT

j_gene: TRBJ1-5
d_gene: -
abundance: many
v_gene: TRBV28
CDR3aa: CASRIEGFGNQPQHF
CDR3nt: TGTGCCAGCAGAATCGAGGGGTTCGGAAATCAGCCCCAGCATTTT

j_gene: TRBJ2-3
d_gene: TRBD1
abundance: many
v_gene: TRBV5-1
CDR3aa: CASSLGTGETDTQYF
CDR3nt: TGCGCCAGCAGCCTAGGGACAGGGGAGACAGATACGCAGTATTTT

j_gene: TRBJ1-4
d_gene: -
abundance: many
v_gene: TRBV10-2
CDR3aa: CASSSNEKLFF
CDR3nt: TGCGCCAGCAGCAGTAATGAAAAACTGTTTTTT

j_gene: TRBJ2-5
d_gene: -
abundance: many
v_gene: TRBV24-1
CDR3aa: CATSDPGNLGSETQYF
CDR3nt: TGTGCCACCAGTGATCCAGGGAATTTAGGCTCGGAGACCCAGTACTTC

j_gene: TRBJ1-2
d_gene: -
abundance: many
v_gene: TRBV5-1
CDR3aa: CASNGGTYRDYGYTF
CDR3nt: TGCGCCAGCAATGGGGGAACGTATCGGGACTATGGCTACACCTTC

j_gene: TRBJ2-2
d_gene: TRBD1
abundance: many
v_gene: TRBV5-1
CDR3aa: CASSTGQGAYGTGELFF
CDR3nt: TGCGCCAGCAGCACCGGACAGGGGGCGTATGGCACCGGGGAGCTGTTTTTT

j_gene: TRBJ1-5
d_gene: -
abundance: many
v_gene: TRBV5-4
CDR3aa: CASSLGGETHSNQPQHF
CDR3nt: TGTGCCAGCAGCTTGGGGGGTGAAACACATAGCAATCAGCCCCAGCATTTT

j_gene: TRBJ2-2
d_gene: TRBD1
abundance: many
v_gene: TRBV5-1
CDR3aa: CASSFRTGNTGELFF
CDR3nt: TGCGCCAGCAGCTTCAGGACAGGAAACACCGGGGAGCTGTTTTTT

j_gene: TRBJ2-1
d_gene: -
abundance: many
v_gene: TRBV24-1
CDR3aa: CATSDLARDENNEQFF
CDR3nt: TGTGCCACCAGTGATTTAGCCCGGGACGAAAACAATGAGCAGTTCTTC

j_gene: TRBJ2-1
d_gene: TRBD2
abundance: few
v_gene: TRBV20-1
CDR3aa: CSARDLPGGVSYNEQFF
CDR3nt: TGCAGTGCTAGAGATCTTCCCGGGGGGGTCTCCTACAATGAGCAGTTCTTC

j_gene: TRBJ2-1
d_gene: -
abundance: many
v_gene: TRBV28
CDR3aa: CASSGGTAYNEQFF
CDR3nt: TGTGCCAGCAGCGGAGGGACAGCATACAATGAGCAGTTCTTC

j_gene: TRBJ1-1
d_gene: -
abundance: many
v_gene: TRBV14
CDR3aa: CASSQGKGLRGTEAFF
CDR3nt: TGTGCCAGCAGCCAAGGTAAAGGTTTGCGGGGCACTGAAGCTTTCTTT

j_gene: TRBJ1-1
d_gene: TRBD1
abundance: many
v_gene: TRBV5-1
CDR3aa: CASKLGTGGARTEAFF
CDR3nt: TGCGCCAGCAAACTAGGGACAGGGGGCGCGCGGACTGAAGCTTTCTTT

j_gene: TRBJ1-4
d_gene: -
abundance: -
v_gene: TRBV18
CDR3aa: CASSSALHEKLFF
CDR3nt: TGTGCCAGCTCATCGGCCCTTCATGAAAAACTGTTTTTT